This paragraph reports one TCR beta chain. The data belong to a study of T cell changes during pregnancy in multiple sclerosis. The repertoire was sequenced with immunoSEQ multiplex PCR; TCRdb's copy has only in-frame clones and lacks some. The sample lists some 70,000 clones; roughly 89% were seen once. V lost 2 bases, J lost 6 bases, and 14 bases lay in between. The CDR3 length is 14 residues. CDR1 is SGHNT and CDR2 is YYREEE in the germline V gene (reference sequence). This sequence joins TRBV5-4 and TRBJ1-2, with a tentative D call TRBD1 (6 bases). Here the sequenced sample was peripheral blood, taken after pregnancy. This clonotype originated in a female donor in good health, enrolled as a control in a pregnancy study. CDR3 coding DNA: TGTGCCAGCAGCTTCCACAGGGTGGAGGATGGCTACACCTTC. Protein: CASSFHRVEDGYTF.